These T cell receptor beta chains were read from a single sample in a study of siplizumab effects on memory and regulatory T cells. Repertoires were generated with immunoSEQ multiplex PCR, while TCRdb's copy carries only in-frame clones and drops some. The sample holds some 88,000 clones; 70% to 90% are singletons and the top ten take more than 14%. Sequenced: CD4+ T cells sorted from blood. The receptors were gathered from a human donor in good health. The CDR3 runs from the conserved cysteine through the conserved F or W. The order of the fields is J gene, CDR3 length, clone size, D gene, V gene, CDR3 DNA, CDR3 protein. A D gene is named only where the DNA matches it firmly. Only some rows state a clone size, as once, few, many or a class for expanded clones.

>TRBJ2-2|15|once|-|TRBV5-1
TGCGCCAGCAGCTCCGGGCAGGGTGGATTCGGGGAGCTGTTTTTT
CASSSGQGGFGELFF
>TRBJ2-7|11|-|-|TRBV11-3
TGTGCCAGCAGCTTAGCTGTCGAGCAGTACTTC
CASSLAVEQYF
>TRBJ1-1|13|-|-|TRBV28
TGTGCCAGCAGTTCGGACAGAAACACTGAAGCTTTCTTT
CASSSDRNTEAFF
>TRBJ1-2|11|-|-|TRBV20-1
TGCAGTGCGTCGCTCAAAGGTGGCTACACCTTC
CSASLKGGYTF
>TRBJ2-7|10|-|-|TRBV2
TGTGCCAGCAGCCAATTGCGGCAGTACTTC
CASSQLRQYF
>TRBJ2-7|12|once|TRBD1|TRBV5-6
TGTGCCAGCAGCAAGACAGGGGTCGAGCAGTACTTC
CASSKTGVEQYF
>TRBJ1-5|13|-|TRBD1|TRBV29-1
TGCAGTGTAAGACAGGGCGGCAATCAGCCCCAGCATTTT
CSVRQGGNQPQHF
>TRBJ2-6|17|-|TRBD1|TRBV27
TGTGCCAGCAGTTTAAAGGGACAGGACCTTCGGGCCAACGTCCTGACTTTC
CASSLKGQDLRANVLTF
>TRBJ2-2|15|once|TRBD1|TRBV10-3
TGTGCCATCAGTGAGTTGAGGGGGCACACCGGGGAGCTGTTTTTT
CAISELRGHTGELFF
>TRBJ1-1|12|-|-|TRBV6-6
TGTGCCAGCAGTAGGGCGAACACTGAAGCTTTCTTT
CASSRANTEAFF
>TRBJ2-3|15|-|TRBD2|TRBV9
TGTGCCAGCAGTAGGGGAGGGCCTAGCACAGATACGCAGTATTTT
CASSRGGPSTDTQYF
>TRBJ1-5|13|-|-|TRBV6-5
TGTGCCAGCAGACGGACAGGCAATCAGCCCCAGCATTTT
CASRRTGNQPQHF
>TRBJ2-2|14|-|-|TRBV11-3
TGTGCCAGCAGCTTAGCCGGGGGCACCGGGGAGCTGTTTTTT
CASSLAGGTGELFF
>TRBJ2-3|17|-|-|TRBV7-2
TGTGCCAGCAGCTTAAAGGGAGGCAGCCCTAGCACAGATACGCAGTATTTT
CASSLKGGSPSTDTQYF
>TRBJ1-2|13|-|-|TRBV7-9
TGTGCCAGCAGCCCCCAGCAGGGGTATGGCTACACCTTC
CASSPQQGYGYTF
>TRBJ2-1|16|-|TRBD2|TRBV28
TGTGCCAGCAGCACGACTAGCGGGCTAATATCACATGAGCAGTTCTTC
CASSTTSGLISHEQFF
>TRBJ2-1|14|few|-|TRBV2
TGTGCCCACACCGGAGGGCCTAAGTACAATGAGCAGTTCTTC
CAHTGGPKYNEQFF